The subject of this entry is one T cell receptor (beta chain). This receptor's antigen is unknown. Nothing much larger sits one base from this clone, and base qualities are not available. Participants in the prospective study were enrolled through a virtual design, were aged about 18 to 100 years, and lived in 24 United States geographic areas. To assign participants to cohorts, the prospective study relied on clinical history that participants themselves reported in a screening survey and a study questionnaire. In the prospective study, whole blood, serum and a nasopharyngeal or oropharyngeal swab were collected from each participant by mobile phlebotomists. Additional blood draws and questionnaires over a 2-month period could optionally be provided by prospective study participants. Before DNA extraction, blood samples from the prospective study were shipped at room temperature or frozen. There are 15 amino acids in the CDR3, from cysteine to phenylalanine inclusive. Only the CDR3 DNA stays, 45 bases, in frame from base 1. The V end gives up 2 bases and the J end 5 bases, leaving 7 bases in the junction not matched to a gene. CDR1 and CDR2 were assigned from the germline V gene as MDHEN and SYDVKM.

The source of the sample is a study of blood T cell repertoires in COVID-19 (dated by TCRdb to about 2020). Regarding the complete study: Samples covering the acute and convalescent phases of COVID-19 were provided by collaborators in the United States, Italy and Spain. The prospective study material was composed of cDNA or gDNA derived from T cells, B-cell-depleted T cells, or PBMCs. Deeply sampled blood TCRbeta repertoires from subjects exposed to, actively infected with, or recovered from COVID-19 were included in the dataset. A freely available public database, intended as a resource for researchers studying the immune response to SARS-CoV-2, is where the repertoires were released. The samples were drawn from the first 160 participants of the ongoing ImmuneRACE study and from roughly 1,300 subjects provided by 6 global collaborators. A de-identified subject ID, COVID-19 status, age in years and sex were almost always included in the sample metadata. HLA class I and class II types, where available, came from metadata supplied by the sample provider rather than from assay-based typing.

General findings and caveats noted by the study authors: The quantity of clinical and demographic metadata differed by source and by participant and was supplied without curation.

TCRbeta CDR3 regions were amplified from genomic DNA using the immunoSEQ Assay, a bias-controlled multiplex PCR. As for the original processing: The number of nucleated cells in each sample was estimated by amplification of reference gene primers within the assay. Sequence reads were collapsed and filtered to measure the absolute abundance of every unique TCRbeta CDR3 rearrangement. For each sample, productive Simpson clonality was calculated as the square root of Simpson's diversity index across productive rearrangements. This is the immuneACCESS table as TCRdb keeps it, with only in-frame sequences that have V and J called. A part of the clones is gone; compared with another copy, unresolved V genes explain less than half, and the rest is unexplained. Clonal size and the V and J genes are those of that table, whereas D and trimming came from the DNA. This sample gives 300,000 to 350,000 clones in total; nearly 90% of them show up just once. Approximately 4% of the sample goes to the ten largest clones.

The chain joins TRBV28 to TRBJ2-5; TRBD1 fits 8 bases in the junction. The sample consisted of PBMCs or T cells enriched from blood (not recorded which). The clonotype comes from a woman between 18 and 29 years old with acute COVID-19. The DNA is TGTGCCAGCAGTTTAAACGACAGGGGATCGGAGACCCAGTACTTC. This gives the protein CASSLNDRGSETQYF.